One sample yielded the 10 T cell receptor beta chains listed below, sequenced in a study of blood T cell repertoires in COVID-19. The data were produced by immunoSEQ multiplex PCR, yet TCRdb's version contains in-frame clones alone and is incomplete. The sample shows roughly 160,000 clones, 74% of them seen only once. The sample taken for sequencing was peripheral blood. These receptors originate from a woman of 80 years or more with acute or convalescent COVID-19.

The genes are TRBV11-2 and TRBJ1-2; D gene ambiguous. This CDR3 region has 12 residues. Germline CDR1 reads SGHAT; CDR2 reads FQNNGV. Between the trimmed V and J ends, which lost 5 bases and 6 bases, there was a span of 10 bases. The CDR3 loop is CASSRGVDGYTF. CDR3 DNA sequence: TGTGCCAGCAGCCGGGGAGTGGATGGCTACACCTTC.

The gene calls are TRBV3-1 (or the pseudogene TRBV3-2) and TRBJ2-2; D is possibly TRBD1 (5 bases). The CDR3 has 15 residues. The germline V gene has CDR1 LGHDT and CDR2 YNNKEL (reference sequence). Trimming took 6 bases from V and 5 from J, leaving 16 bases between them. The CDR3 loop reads CASRLGVVGTGELFF. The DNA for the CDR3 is TGTGCCAGCAGATTAGGGGTAGTGGGGACCGGGGAGCTGTTTTTT.

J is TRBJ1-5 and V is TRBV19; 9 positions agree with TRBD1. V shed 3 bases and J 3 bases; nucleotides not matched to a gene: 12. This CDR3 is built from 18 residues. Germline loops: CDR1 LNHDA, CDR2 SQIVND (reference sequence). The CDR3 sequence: CASSIRAGQGGFNQPQHF. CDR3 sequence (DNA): TGTGCCAGTAGTATCAGGGCGGGACAGGGCGGTTTCAATCAGCCCCAGCATTTT.

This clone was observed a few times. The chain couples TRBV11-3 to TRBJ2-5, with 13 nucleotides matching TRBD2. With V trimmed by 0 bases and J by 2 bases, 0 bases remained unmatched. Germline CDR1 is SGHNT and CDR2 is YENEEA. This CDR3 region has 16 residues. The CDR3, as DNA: TGTGCCAGCAGCTTAGAGGGACTAGCGGGGCAAGAGACCCAGTACTTC. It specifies CASSLEGLAGQETQYF.

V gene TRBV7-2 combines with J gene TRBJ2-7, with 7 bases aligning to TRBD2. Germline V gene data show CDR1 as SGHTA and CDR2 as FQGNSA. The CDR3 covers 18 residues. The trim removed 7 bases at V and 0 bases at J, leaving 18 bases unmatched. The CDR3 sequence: CASTQQASGIVDSYEQYF. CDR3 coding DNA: TGTGCCAGCACCCAGCAGGCTAGCGGTATCGTCGACTCCTACGAGCAGTACTTC.

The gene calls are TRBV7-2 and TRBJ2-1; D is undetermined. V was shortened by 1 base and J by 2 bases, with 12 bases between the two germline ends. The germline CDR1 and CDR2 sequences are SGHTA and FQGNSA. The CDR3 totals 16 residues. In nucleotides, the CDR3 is TGTGCCAGCAGCTTAGAAGCTAGTCGGGCCTACAATGAGCAGTTCTTC. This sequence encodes CASSLEASRAYNEQFF.

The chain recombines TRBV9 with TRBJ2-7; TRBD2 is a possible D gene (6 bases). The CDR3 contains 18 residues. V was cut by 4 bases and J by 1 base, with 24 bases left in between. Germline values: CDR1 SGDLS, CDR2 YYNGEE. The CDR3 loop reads CASSPSGGPGAESYEQYF. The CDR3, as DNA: TGTGCCAGCAGCCCATCGGGTGGGCCGGGAGCCGAATCCTACGAGCAGTACTTC.

The DNA of the CDR3 is TGTGCCAGCAGGAAACATCAAGAGACCCAGTACTTC. Protein product: CASRKHQETQYF. This chain links TRBV2 with TRBJ2-5; D unclear. The CDR3 is made up of 12 amino acids. The germline V and J ends were trimmed by 6 bases and 2 bases, with 7 bases remaining between them. Germline V CDR1 and CDR2: SNHLY, FYNNEI. Drawing the rest from reference TRBV2 and TRBJ2-5, the complete variable domain is EPEVTQTPSHQVTQMGQEVILRCVPISNHLYFYWYRQILGQKVEFLVSFYNNEISEKSEIFDDQFSVERPDGSNFTLKIRSTKLEDSAMYFCASRKHQETQYFGPGTRLLVL.

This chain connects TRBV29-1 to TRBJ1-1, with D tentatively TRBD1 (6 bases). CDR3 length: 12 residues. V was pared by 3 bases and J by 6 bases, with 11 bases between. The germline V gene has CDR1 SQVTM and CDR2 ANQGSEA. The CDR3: CSVDATGPEAFF. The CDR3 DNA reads TGCAGCGTTGACGCCACAGGGCCTGAAGCTTTCTTT.

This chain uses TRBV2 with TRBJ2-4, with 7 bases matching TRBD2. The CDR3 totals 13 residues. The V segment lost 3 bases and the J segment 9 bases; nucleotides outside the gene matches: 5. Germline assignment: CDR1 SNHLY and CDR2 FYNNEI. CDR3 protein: CASSEGGLSIQYF. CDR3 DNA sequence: TGTGCCAGCAGTGAGGGAGGGCTCAGCATTCAGTACTTC. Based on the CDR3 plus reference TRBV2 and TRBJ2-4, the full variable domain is EPEVTQTPSHQVTQMGQEVILRCVPISNHLYFYWYRQILGQKVEFLVSFYNNEISEKSEIFDDQFSVERPDGSNFTLKIRSTKLEDSAMYFCASSEGGLSIQYFGAGTRLSVL.